Included here is one TCR beta chain sequence, with context. TCRdb itself ran the PCR reads through MiXCR, one entry per CDR3 protein. The data contain 21,000 or so distinct CDR3 sequences, about 60% of them singletons. The data are from a study of vaccination and CD4 T cells after COVID-19. Across the study: Convalescent patients, SARS-CoV-2 positive by nasal swab PCR, comprised several mild cases and one severe case. Convalescent donors totaled six males and four females, including two who were Hispanic.

V shed 6 bases and J shed 9 bases, with 18 bases lying between them. Per germline, CDR1 MNHNS and CDR2 SASEGT. This CDR3 comprises 15 residues. V usage is TRBV6-1 and J usage is TRBJ1-6, with D possibly TRBD1 on 6 matching bases. The sequencing here drew on CD4+ T cells from blood, taken before SARS-CoV-2 vaccination. This receptor was identified in a human donor who had recovered from COVID-19. CDR3 loop: CASSLRQVSGSPLHF. The CDR3 DNA reads as TGTGCCAGCAGCTTACGACAGGTCTCGGGTTCACCCCTCCACTTT.